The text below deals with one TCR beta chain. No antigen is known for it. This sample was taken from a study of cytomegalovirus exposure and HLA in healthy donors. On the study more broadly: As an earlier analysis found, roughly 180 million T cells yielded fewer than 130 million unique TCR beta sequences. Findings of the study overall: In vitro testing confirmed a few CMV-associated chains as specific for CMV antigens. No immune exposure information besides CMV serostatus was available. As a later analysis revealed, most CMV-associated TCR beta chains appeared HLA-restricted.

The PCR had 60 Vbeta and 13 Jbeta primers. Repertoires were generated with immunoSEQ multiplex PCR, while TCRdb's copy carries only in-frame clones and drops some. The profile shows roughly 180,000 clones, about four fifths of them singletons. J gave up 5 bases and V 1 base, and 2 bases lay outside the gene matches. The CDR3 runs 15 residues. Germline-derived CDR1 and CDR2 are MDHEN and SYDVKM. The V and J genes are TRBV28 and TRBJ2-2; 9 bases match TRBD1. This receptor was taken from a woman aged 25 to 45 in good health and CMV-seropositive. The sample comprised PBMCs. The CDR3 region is CASSLYRGQTGELFF. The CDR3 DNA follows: TGTGCCAGCAGTTTATACAGGGGGCAAACCGGGGAGCTGTTTTTT.